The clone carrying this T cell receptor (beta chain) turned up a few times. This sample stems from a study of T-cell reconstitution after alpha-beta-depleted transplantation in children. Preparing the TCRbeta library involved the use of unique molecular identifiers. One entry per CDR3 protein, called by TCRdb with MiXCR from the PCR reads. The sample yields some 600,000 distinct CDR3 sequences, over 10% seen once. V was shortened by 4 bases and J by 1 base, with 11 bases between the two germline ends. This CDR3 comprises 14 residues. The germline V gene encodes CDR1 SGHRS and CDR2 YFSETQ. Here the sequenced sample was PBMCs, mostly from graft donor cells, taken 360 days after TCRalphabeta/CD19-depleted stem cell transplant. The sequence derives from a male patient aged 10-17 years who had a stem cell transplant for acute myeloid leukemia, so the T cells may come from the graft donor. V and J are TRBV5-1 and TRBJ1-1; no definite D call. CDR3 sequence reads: CASSRRGSNTEAFF. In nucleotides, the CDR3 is TGCGCCAGCAGCCGCCGGGGATCGAACACTGAAGCTTTCTTT. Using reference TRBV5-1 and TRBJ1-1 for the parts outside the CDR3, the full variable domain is KAGVTQTPRYLIKTRGQQVTLSCSPISGHRSVSWYQQTPGQGLQFLFEYFSETQRNKGNFPGRFSGRQFSNSRSEMNVSTLELGDSALYLCASSRRGSNTEAFFGQGTRLTVV.